A selection of T cell receptor beta chains follows, all from one sample in a study of T-cell memory formation after mild COVID-19. Each CDR3 protein gets one entry after TCRdb re-called the 5' RACE reads with MiXCR. The sample records around 180,000 distinct CDR3 sequences, around 18% being singletons. Source material: PBMCs or a T cell subset sorted from them (not recorded which). These receptors all stem from a man aged 18 to 35 who had mild COVID-19 (a few samples of this study predate the infection). Cell type and time point are not known. Both conserved end residues are part of each CDR3. A D gene is named only where the DNA matches it firmly. Some rows have no size entry. The others give once, few or many, or a class for an expanded clone.

d_call | j_call | v_call | clone_size | cdr3_aa | cdr3_nt
TRBD1 | TRBJ1-4 | TRBV15 | few | CATSSAGTGNEKLFF | TGTGCCACCAGCTCTGCCGGGACAGGGAATGAAAAACTGTTTTTT
TRBD1 | TRBJ2-1 | TRBV2 | NA | CAGKTGPYNEQFF | TGTGCCGGAAAGACAGGGCCCTACAATGAGCAGTTCTTC
NA | TRBJ1-1 | TRBV5-1 | NA | CASRTLDTRTEAFF | TGCGCCAGCAGAACTCTGGACACCCGCACTGAAGCTTTCTTT
NA | TRBJ1-5 | TRBV12-3/TRBV12-4 | NA | CASSLVQLGGRQVNPQHF | TGTGCCAGCAGTTTAGTCCAGCTTGGGGGGCGTCAGGTTAACCCGCAGCATTTT
TRBD2 | TRBJ2-5 | TRBV14 | few | CASSVAGVQETQYF | TGTGCCAGCAGCGTAGCGGGGGTCCAAGAGACCCAGTACTTC
NA | TRBJ1-2 | TRBV14 | few | CASSRGSYGYTF | TGTGCCAGCAGCCGGGGGTCATATGGCTACACCTTC
TRBD1 | TRBJ2-7 | TRBV14 | NA | CASSQPGTVVYEQYF | TGTGCCAGCAGCCAACCGGGGACAGTAGTCTACGAGCAGTACTTC
NA | TRBJ2-4 | TRBV6-2/TRBV6-3 | NA | CASSPTETSNIQYF | TGTGCCAGCAGCCCAACGGAGACCTCAAACATTCAGTACTTC
TRBD1 | TRBJ1-1 | TRBV5-1 | NA | CASSANPGQKNTEAFF | TGCGCCAGCAGCGCTAATCCGGGACAGAAGAACACTGAAGCTTTCTTT
NA | TRBJ1-1 | TRBV4-2 | few | CASSPPGTVTEAFF | TGTGCCAGCAGCCCTCCAGGCACAGTAACTGAAGCTTTCTTT
TRBD2 | TRBJ2-5 | TRBV6-6 | few | CASSYSTSGGAKTQYF | TGTGCCAGCAGTTACTCGACTAGCGGGGGGGCAAAGACCCAGTACTTC
NA | TRBJ2-3 | TRBV20-1 | few | CSALVKDTQYF | TGCAGTGCCCTGGTAAAAGATACGCAGTATTTT
NA | TRBJ2-1 | TRBV5-1 | few | CASTAESYNEQFF | TGCGCCAGCACCGCGGAGAGTTACAATGAGCAGTTCTTC